The source of this T cell receptor beta chain is a study of radiation and T cells in renal cell carcinoma. Clones were read by immunoSEQ multiplex PCR, and TCRdb kept only the in-frame ones, dropping some. The sample has 4,000 or so clones, over 70% seen once. Only a few counts were recorded for this clone. What it recognizes is unknown. The V and J ends lost 7 bases and 5 bases, in that order; junction bases with no gene match: 3. The length of the CDR3 is 13 residues. Germline CDR1 LNHNV, CDR2 YYDKDF (reference sequence). Study conclusions and caveats: Tumor samples were small regions of around 0.91 g.

Specified treatment: treatment-naive control, cytoreductive nephrectomy. The sample consisted of tumor tissue, taken from a patient whose treatment was nephrectomy without radiotherapy. The origin of this receptor is a man aged 45 to 65 with renal cell carcinoma. V and J are TRBV15 and TRBJ1-5; 9 nucleotides agree with TRBD1. For the CDR3, the DNA is TGTGCCACCAAGGGACAGGGCCATCAGCCCCAGCATTTT. Translating gives CATKGQGHQPQHF.